These 16 T cell receptor beta chains came from one sample sequenced in a study of CD8 T cells in Susac syndrome. RNA, at roughly 0.5 to 1 ug, was reverse transcribed with random hexamers. Each CDR3 protein is one row after TCRdb ran MiXCR on the immunoSEQ multiplex PCR reads. This table has some 200,000 distinct CDR3 sequences, around 90% appearing once. Sequencing was done on a sample of CD8+ T cells from PBMCs. The receptors here all came from a human donor with multiple sclerosis.

The V and J genes are TRBV5-6 and TRBJ2-2, with D hard to call. The CDR3 runs 13 residues. Trimming shortened V by 0 bases and J by 9 bases, and 9 bases separated the two germline ends. CDR1 and CDR2 (germline): SGHDT, YYEEEE. The CDR3 DNA sequence: TGTGCCAGCAGCTTGGACAGCCACCGGGAGCTGTTTTTT. It translates to CASSLDSHRELFF.

V is TRBV5-1 and J is TRBJ1-5; weak D call: TRBD1 (5 bases). Deletions cut 4 bases from V and 6 bases from J, with 17 bases between. This CDR3 comprises 15 residues. Germline V CDR1 and CDR2: SGHRS, YFSETQ. The CDR3 DNA reads TGCGCCAGCAGCCCCGGGGTCAGGGTCGGTCAGCCCCAGCATTTT. Translation gives CASSPGVRVGQPQHF.

This chain uses TRBV7-2 with TRBJ2-3; perhaps TRBD2 as D (5 bases). CDR3 length: 15 amino acids. Germline CDR1 reads SGHTA; CDR2 reads FQGNSA. The V and J ends lost 2 bases and 3 bases respectively, with 12 bases between them. The CDR3 DNA sequence: TGTGCCAGCAGCTTACTCCTAGCTCAAACAGATACGCAGTATTTT. Protein: CASSLLLAQTDTQYF.

This chain connects TRBV18 to TRBJ2-1; D possibly corresponds to TRBD2 (6 bases). Trimming removed 2 bases from V and 10 bases from J, with 12 bases in between. Germline V gene sequence: CDR1 KGHSH, CDR2 LQKENI. The CDR3 has 13 amino acids. CDR3 sequence: CASSPFGGNEQFF. Here the CDR3 DNA reads TGTGCCAGCTCACCATTCGGGGGTAACGAGCAGTTCTTC.

V is TRBV6-2 or TRBV6-3 and J is TRBJ2-7; TRBD1 matches at 9 bases. The germline CDR1 and CDR2 sequences are MNHEY and SVGEGT. The trim removed 10 bases at V and 6 bases at J, leaving 19 bases unmatched. This CDR3 is built from 16 residues. The CDR3, as DNA: TGTGCCACCCAGCGCGGACCGGGACAGGGTGTGACCGAGCAGTACTTC. Protein sequence: CATQRGPGQGVTEQYF.

The gene calls are TRBV7-8 and TRBJ1-5; D is possibly TRBD1 (6 bases). The CDR3 has 17 residues. Trimming took 0 bases from V and 0 from J, leaving 12 bases between them. Germline V gives CDR1 SGHVS, CDR2 FQNEAQ. DNA of the CDR3: TGTGCCAGCAGCTTAGCGGCAGGGGTAGTTAGCAATCAGCCCCAGCATTTT. The encoded protein is CASSLAAGVVSNQPQHF.

J is TRBJ2-3 and V is TRBV9; D perhaps matches TRBD2 (6 bases). V was clipped by 4 bases and J by 0 bases, with 15 bases between them. Germline values: CDR1 SGDLS, CDR2 YYNGEE. The CDR3 sequence is 16 residues long. CDR3: CASSSGTLDSTDTQYF. The CDR3 bases are TGTGCCAGCAGCTCCGGGACTCTGGATAGCACAGATACGCAGTATTTT.

The V and J genes are TRBV27 and TRBJ2-7; D is perhaps TRBD1 (6 bases). CDR3 length: 14 residues. In germline, CDR1 is MNHEY, CDR2 SMNVEV (reference sequence). Trimming pared 2 bases from V and 3 bases from J, leaving 11 bases between. The DNA for the CDR3 is TGTGCCAGCAGTTTAAGGGGGAAAGGCTACGAGCAGTACTTC. It translates to CASSLRGKGYEQYF.

This clonotype was seen only once. This chain links TRBV5-4 with TRBJ1-2; 7 bases line up with TRBD1. The V segment lost 4 bases and the J segment 0 bases; nucleotides outside the gene matches: 3. Germline CDR1 is SGHNT and CDR2 is YYREEE (reference sequence). There are 14 residues in the CDR3. The CDR3 nucleotides are TGTGCCAGCAGCCAGGGGGAAGCTAACTATGGCTACACCTTC. Translated: CASSQGEANYGYTF.

This chain joins TRBV4-2 and TRBJ1-1, with a tentative D call TRBD1 (5 bases). The germline CDR1 and CDR2 sequences are LGHNA and YNFKEQ. The CDR3 extends over 15 amino acids. The V end lost 0 bases, the J end lost 10 bases, and 18 bases lay between the germline ends. CDR3 DNA sequence: TGTGCCAGCAGCCAAGACGGGGCCTGGTCTGAGGGAGCTTTCTTT. This sequence encodes CASSQDGAWSEGAFF.

The chain links TRBV27 to TRBJ2-3, with 10 nucleotides matching TRBD2. CDR3 length: 15 residues. Germline-derived CDR1 and CDR2 are MNHEY and SMNVEV (reference sequence). V lost 3 bases to trimming and J lost 5 bases; unmatched junction nucleotides: 5. The CDR3 here is CASSLPSGGVDTQYF. CDR3 DNA: TGTGCCAGCAGTTTGCCTAGCGGGGGCGTAGATACGCAGTATTTT.

V and J are TRBV20-1 and TRBJ1-5; no clear D. Per germline, CDR1 DFQATT and CDR2 SNEGSKA (reference sequence). V was trimmed by 0 bases and J by 9 bases, leaving 15 bases between them. This CDR3 is 14 amino acids long. The CDR3 region has the DNA TGCAGTGCTAGAGATCTCAAGTCCACGGGGCCCCAGCATTTT. Protein: CSARDLKSTGPQHF.

The chain links TRBV6-2 or TRBV6-3 to TRBJ2-3; 9 nucleotides agree with TRBD1. Looked up from germline, CDR1 is MNHEY and CDR2 is SVGEGT. The J segment lost 6 bases and the V segment lost 6 bases, leaving 10 bases of the junction unmatched. The CDR3 is 15 amino acids. The CDR3 nucleotides are TGTGCCAGCAGGCCGGGACAGGGCCTTTTGGATACGCAGTATTTT. Translation: CASRPGQGLLDTQYF.

CDR3 bases: TGTGCCACCAGTGGCCCGGGGAGCACAGATACGCAGTATTTT. It translates to CATSGPGSTDTQYF. The rearrangement uses TRBV24-1 and TRBJ2-3, with a tentative D call TRBD2 (5 bases). The V gene's germline CDR1 is KGHDR and CDR2 SFDVKD. With 5 bases removed from V and 0 bases from J, the gap between germline ends came to 8 bases. The CDR3 contains 14 residues.

The V gene is TRBV19, the J gene TRBJ2-2; D may be TRBD2 (6 bases). V was cut by 3 bases and J by 3 bases, with 8 bases left in between. Germline CDR1 is LNHDA and CDR2 is SQIVND (reference sequence). The CDR3 contains 14 residues. CDR3 in DNA: TGTGCCAGTAGTATGGGACTCTACACCGGGGAGCTGTTTTTT. Translating gives CASSMGLYTGELFF.

The chain carries TRBV20-1 and TRBJ2-5; D not certain. The CDR3 extends over 16 amino acids. The germline V and J ends were trimmed by 4 bases and 6 bases, with 24 bases remaining between them. The germline V gene has CDR1 DFQATT and CDR2 SNEGSKA (reference sequence). CDR3 in amino acids: CSATDILRTSKKTQYF. In DNA form, the CDR3 reads TGCAGTGCTACTGACATACTGCGGACGTCCAAGAAGACCCAGTACTTC.